This T cell receptor (beta chain) came from a study of type 1 regulatory T cells. This clonotype was seen only a few times. Germline lookup yields CDR1 MNHEY and CDR2 SMNVEV (reference sequence). The CDR3 has 13 residues. The ends were cut back, 3 bases at V and 4 bases at J, with 9 bases in the middle. TCRdb reprocessed the reads with MiXCR, giving one entry per CDR3 protein. Among some 100,000 distinct CDR3 sequences listed, about a third were seen once. This clonotype was obtained from a human donor in good health. Sequencing was carried out using CD4+ T cells, either the whole sample or a sorted fraction (not recorded which). The J gene is TRBJ1-1, the V gene TRBV27; D uncertain. The CDR3 spells CASSFSDATEAFF. The CDR3 DNA reads TGTGCCAGCAGTTTCTCCGACGCCACTGAAGCTTTCTTT.